This paragraph covers one TCR beta chain sequence. This clone was observed once. The antigen this receptor binds is unknown. No much larger clone exists at a distance of one base, and base qualities are not known. Its CDR3 holds 16 amino acids, cysteine through phenylalanine. Just the 48-base CDR3 DNA is kept, in frame starting at base 1. In the germline V gene (reference sequence), CDR1 corresponds to MNHEY and CDR2 to SMNVEV. Trimming accounts for 4 bases at V and 8 bases at J, while the number of junction bases matched to no gene is 7. These data come from a study of identifying expanded T cells in peripheral blood (dated by TCRdb to about 2019). Describing the broader study: Four technical replicates, made by sequencing separate aliquots from the same pool of genomic DNA, were compared pairwise.

Study-wide conclusions, independent of this receptor: The beta-binomial model significantly reduced the number of clones called differentially abundant and the false-positive rate across all healthy-donor time intervals. About 1.2 differentially abundant clones were flagged by the binomial model between technical replicates, whereas about 15 and 19 were flagged over roughly two weeks and four weeks, respectively. Variance in clone template counts between two-week samples significantly increased with total template count across all healthy donors. The authors expected that biological variance in healthy repertoires might rise further over much longer intervals, such as months to years.

TCRbeta CDR3 regions were profiled with the immunoSEQ Assay using bias-controlled multiplex PCR amplification of genomic DNA. Per the authors' processing: The absolute abundance of each unique TCRbeta CDR3 region was quantified after sequences were collapsed and filtered. Differential abundance was tested with two models: a binomial (Fisher-equivalent) model and a beta-binomial model that adds time-dependent variance fitted from healthy donors. Clones with fewer than 5 combined templates were removed, and differential abundance was called for clones with a Benjamini-Hochberg FDR below 0.01. Using the form v = (b*log(k)+a)^2, the beta-binomial variance was modeled as a function of the total template count across the two samples. TCRdb re-hosts the immuneACCESS table, in-frame sequences only. Its copies lack some clones; in the studies checked, an unresolved V gene accounts for under half of them, and the cause for the rest is not known. V, J and clone size are taken as reported in that table, and D and trimming were inferred from the DNA itself. A total of approximately 94,000 clones appear in this sample, 88% of them only once. 5.5% of the sample is taken by the ten largest.

During the collection period, no immune events, such as infections, were documented for the healthy donors. Time-dependent variance in a beta-binomial model of T-cell clone differential abundance was calibrated using healthy-donor blood repertoires as a training cohort. The training cohort was composed of approximately ten healthy donors, 3 female and 7 male. Donor ages ranged from about 29 to 70 years, with an average of about 44 years. Whole blood was collected from each healthy donor at three time points spaced two to three weeks apart and obtained from a commercial supplier. For immunosequencing, genomic DNA was extracted from unsorted whole blood.

The rearrangement combines TRBV27 with TRBJ2-1; a stretch of 14 junction bases matches TRBD2. The source of this sequence is a person aged 18 to 70 in good health. The material sequenced was blood. The CDR3 corresponds to CASSWVGTSGSHEQFF. The DNA sequence is TGTGCCAGCAGTTGGGTTGGGACTAGCGGGAGCCATGAGCAGTTCTTC.